This entry is about one T cell receptor (beta chain). The data stem from a study of blood T cell repertoires in COVID-19. CDR3 length: 17 residues. The germline V gene has CDR1 LGHDT and CDR2 YNNKEL (reference sequence). V gave up 1 base and J gave up 3 bases, with 16 bases separating them. The table came from immunoSEQ multiplex PCR; TCRdb's copy has only in-frame clones and leaves some out. In the table there are 90,000 or so clones, around 86% of which are singletons. This sequence originates from a man between 60 and 70 years old with acute or convalescent COVID-19. The sample consisted of peripheral blood. The chain carries TRBV3-1 (or the pseudogene TRBV3-2) and TRBJ1-3; D remains unclear. CDR3 sequence reads: CASSQGQDSTGGNTIYF. CDR3 nucleotides: TGTGCCAGCAGCCAAGGGCAGGACTCTACGGGTGGAAACACCATATATTTT.